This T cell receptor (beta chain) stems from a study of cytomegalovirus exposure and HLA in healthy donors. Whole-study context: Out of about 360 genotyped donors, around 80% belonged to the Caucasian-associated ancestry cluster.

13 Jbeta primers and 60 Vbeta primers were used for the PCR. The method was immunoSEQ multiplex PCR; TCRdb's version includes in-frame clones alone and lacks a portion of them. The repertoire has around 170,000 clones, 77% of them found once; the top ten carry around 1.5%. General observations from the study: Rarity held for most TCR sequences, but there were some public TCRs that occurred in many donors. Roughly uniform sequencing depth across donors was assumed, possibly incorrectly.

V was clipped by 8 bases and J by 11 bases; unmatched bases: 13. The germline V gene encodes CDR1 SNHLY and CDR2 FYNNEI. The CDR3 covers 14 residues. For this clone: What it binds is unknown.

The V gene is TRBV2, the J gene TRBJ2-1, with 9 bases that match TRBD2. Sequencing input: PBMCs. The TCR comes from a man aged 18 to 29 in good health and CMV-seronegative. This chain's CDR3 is CASLRPGTSLKQFF. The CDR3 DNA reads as TGTGCCAGCTTAAGACCCGGGACTAGCTTAAAGCAGTTCTTC.